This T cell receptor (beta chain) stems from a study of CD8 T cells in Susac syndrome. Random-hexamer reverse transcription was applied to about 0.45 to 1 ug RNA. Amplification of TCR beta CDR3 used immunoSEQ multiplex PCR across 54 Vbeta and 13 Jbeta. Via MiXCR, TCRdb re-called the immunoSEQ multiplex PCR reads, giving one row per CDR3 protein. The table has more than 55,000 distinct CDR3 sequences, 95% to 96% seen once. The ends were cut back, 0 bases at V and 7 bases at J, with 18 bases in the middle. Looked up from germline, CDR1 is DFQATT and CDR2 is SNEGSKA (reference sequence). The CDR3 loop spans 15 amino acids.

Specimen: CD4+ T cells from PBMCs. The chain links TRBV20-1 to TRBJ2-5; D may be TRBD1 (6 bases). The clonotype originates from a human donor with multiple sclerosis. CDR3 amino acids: CSARDPGQTVLTQYF. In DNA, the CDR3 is TGCAGTGCTAGAGATCCCGGACAGACCGTTTTGACCCAGTACTTC.